This T cell receptor (beta chain) was profiled in a study of cytomegalovirus exposure and HLA in healthy donors. It was with 60 Vbeta and 13 Jbeta primers that the PCR ran. TCRdb keeps only in-frame clones here, not all; method: immunoSEQ multiplex PCR. The sample consists of around 200,000 clones, about 59% of them appearing once. General study points: As a later analysis showed, several of the most significant clusters appeared to be linked to common viral pathogens.

A note on this clone: Antigen specificity is unknown.

Per germline, CDR1 MDHEN and CDR2 SYDVKM. CDR3 length equals 16 residues. V gave up 6 bases and J gave up 2 bases, with 17 bases separating them. The origin of this receptor is a man aged 40-49 years in good health and CMV-seronegative. The sample comprised PBMCs. The V and J genes are TRBV28 and TRBJ2-4; weak D call: TRBD1 (5 bases). The DNA for the CDR3 is TGTGCCAGCAGACCCTTCGGACATGACACCAAAAACATTCAGTACTTC. Protein sequence: CASRPFGHDTKNIQYF. Combining the CDR3 with reference TRBV28 and TRBJ2-4 gives the whole variable domain DVKVTQSSRYLVKRTGEKVFLECVQDMDHENMFWYRQDPGLGLRLIYFSYDVKMKEKGDIPEGYSVSREKKERFSLILESASTNQTSMYLCASRPFGHDTKNIQYFGAGTRLSVL.